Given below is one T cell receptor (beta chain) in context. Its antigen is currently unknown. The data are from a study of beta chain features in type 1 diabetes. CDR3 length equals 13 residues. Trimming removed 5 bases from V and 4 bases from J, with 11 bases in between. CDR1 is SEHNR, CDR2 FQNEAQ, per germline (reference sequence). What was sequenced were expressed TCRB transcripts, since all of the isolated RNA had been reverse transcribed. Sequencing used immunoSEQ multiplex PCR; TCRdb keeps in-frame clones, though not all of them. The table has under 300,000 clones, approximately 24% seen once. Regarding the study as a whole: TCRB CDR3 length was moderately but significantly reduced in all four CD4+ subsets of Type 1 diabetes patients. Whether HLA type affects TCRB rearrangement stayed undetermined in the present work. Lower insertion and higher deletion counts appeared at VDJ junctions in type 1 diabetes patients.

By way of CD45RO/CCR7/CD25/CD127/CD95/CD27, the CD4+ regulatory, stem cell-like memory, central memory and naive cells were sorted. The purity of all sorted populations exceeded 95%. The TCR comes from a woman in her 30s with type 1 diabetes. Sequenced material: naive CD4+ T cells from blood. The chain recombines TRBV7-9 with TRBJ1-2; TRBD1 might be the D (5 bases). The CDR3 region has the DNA TGTGCCAGCAGCAAACAGGAGTCCTATGGCTACACCTTC. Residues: CASSKQESYGYTF.